The 9 T cell receptor beta chains in this list originate from one sample, sequenced in a study of T cell responses to AZD1222 COVID-19 vaccine. Measured with immunoSEQ multiplex PCR; TCRdb has only the in-frame clones, and not every one. The table has about 90,000 clones, roughly 88% seen once; the top ten hold about 12%. This sample comprised peripheral blood, obtained 28 days after the second AZD1222 dose. These receptors originate from an adult who received the AZD1222 COVID-19 vaccine.

The chain couples TRBV3-1 (or the pseudogene TRBV3-2) to TRBJ1-1, with 7 positions matching TRBD1. This CDR3 region has 14 residues. Germline CDR1 LGHDT, CDR2 YNNKEL (reference sequence). The V segment lost 2 bases and the J segment 5 bases; nucleotides outside the gene matches: 5. DNA of the CDR3: TGTGCCAGCAGCCAACCCGACAGGGAAACTGAAGCTTTCTTT. As protein: CASSQPDRETEAFF.

The gene calls are TRBV6-5 and TRBJ1-1; D remains ambiguous. V shed 2 bases and J shed 3 bases, with 13 bases lying between them. The CDR3 sequence is 15 residues long. Germline lookup yields CDR1 MNHEY and CDR2 SVGAGI. CDR3 nucleotides: TGTGCCAGCAGTTACGGGCTCGGGAGGCACACTGAAGCTTTCTTT. It yields the protein CASSYGLGRHTEAFF.

The chain carries TRBV25-1 and TRBJ1-1, with 7 bases aligning to TRBD1. V trimming: 3 bases; J trimming: 8 bases; junction bases outside the gene matches: 6. Germline CDR1 reads MGHDK; CDR2 reads SYGVNS. This CDR3 is built from 13 residues. CDR3 nucleotide sequence: TGTGCCAGCAGTGACTTACAGGGGTTAGAAGCTTTCTTT. Its protein product is CASSDLQGLEAFF.

In DNA form, the CDR3 reads TGTGCCAGTAGTATTAGCGGTGCCGGCAGGGTGGGCACTGAAGCTTTCTTT. Translated: CASSISGAGRVGTEAFF. The gene calls are TRBV19 and TRBJ1-1, with D perhaps TRBD1 (5 bases). Germline CDR1 is LNHDA and CDR2 is SQIVND (reference sequence). This CDR3 comprises 17 residues. V was shortened by 3 bases and J by 4 bases, with 21 bases between the two germline ends.

The genes are TRBV5-1 and TRBJ1-5; 9 nucleotides line up with TRBD1. The CDR3 length is 17 residues. CDR1 SGHRS and CDR2 YFSETQ come from the germline V gene. V lost 2 bases, J lost 2 bases, and 8 bases stayed unmatched. This CDR3 reads CASSLWTGEHGNQPQHF. The CDR3 nucleotides are TGCGCCAGCAGCTTATGGACAGGGGAACATGGCAATCAGCCCCAGCATTTT.

The J gene is TRBJ1-5, the V gene TRBV27; 7 nucleotides line up with TRBD1. CDR3 length: 15 amino acids. Germline-derived CDR1 and CDR2 are MNHEY and SMNVEV (reference sequence). V lost 2 bases, J lost 1 base, and 2 bases stayed unmatched. The CDR3 loop reads CASSLEGASNQPQHF. The CDR3 nucleotides read TGTGCCAGCAGTTTAGAGGGGGCGAGCAATCAGCCCCAGCATTTT.

The V and J genes are TRBV18 and TRBJ1-5, with D uncertain. V was pared by 5 bases and J by 0 bases, with 5 bases between. CDR3 length: 13 residues. Germline CDR1 reads KGHSH; CDR2 reads LQKENI. This CDR3 is CASSRDSNQPQHF. CDR3 DNA: TGTGCCAGCTCAAGGGATAGCAATCAGCCCCAGCATTTT.

V usage is TRBV7-2 and J usage is TRBJ2-4; 14 positions match TRBD2. Germline V gene lookup returns CDR1 SGHTA and CDR2 FQGNSA. The ends lost 3 bases at V and 7 bases at J; junction bases unmatched: 2. The CDR3 contains 15 residues. The DNA of the CDR3 is TGTGCCAGCAGCTTCGGACTAGCGGGAGGCAACATTCAGTACTTC. Translation gives CASSFGLAGGNIQYF.

This clone was picked up a small number of times. The J gene is TRBJ1-1, the V gene TRBV25-1; D might be TRBD1 (5 bases). The V gene's germline CDR1 is MGHDK and CDR2 SYGVNS. Trimming shortened V by 1 base and J by 3 bases, and 9 bases separated the two germline ends. This CDR3 comprises 14 residues. The CDR3 region is CASSESGFDTEAFF. CDR3 DNA sequence: TGTGCCAGCAGTGAATCAGGGTTCGACACTGAAGCTTTCTTT.